This T cell receptor beta chain was found in a study of blood T cell repertoires in COVID-19. Using immunoSEQ multiplex PCR, the repertoire was profiled, and TCRdb retains in-frame clones only, with some absent. Seen here are more than 200,000 clones, under 95% observed once, and the top ten hold approximately 2%. CDR3 size: 17 residues. Germline trimming cut 5 bases from V and 4 bases from J; bases unmatched to any gene: 14. Germline V lookup: CDR1 MNHEY, CDR2 SVGEGT. What was sequenced was PBMCs or T cells enriched from blood (not recorded which). This sequence joins TRBV6-2 or TRBV6-3 and TRBJ2-1; 7 positions agree with TRBD1. This TCR was recovered from a woman in her late teens or twenties who had recovered from COVID-19. CDR3 sequence: CASSPPPGTVPYNEQFF. CDR3 bases: TGTGCCAGCAGTCCACCACCTGGGACAGTCCCATACAATGAGCAGTTCTTC.